This entry lists 18 T cell receptor beta chains sequenced from one sample in a study of patients and donors after allogeneic stem cell transplantation. MiXCR, applied by TCRdb to the RT-PCR reads, yields one record per CDR3 protein. The data contain roughly 940,000 distinct CDR3 sequences, about a sixth of them singletons. The sequencing input was blood, either unsorted or a sorted T cell fraction (not recorded which). These receptors were collected from a human donor who was either an allogeneic HSCT recipient or a stem cell or donor lymphocyte infusion donor (not recorded which). It is not recorded whose cells these are; they may come from a transplant donor.

This clonotype was observed a handful of times. The chain joins TRBV4-1 to TRBJ1-2; tentatively, D is TRBD1 (5 bases). Germline loops: CDR1 MGHRA, CDR2 YSYEKL. The CDR3 consists of 16 residues. The V end was cut by 2 bases, the J end by 0 bases, with 13 bases between. CDR3 amino acids: CASSQLTGGPNYGYTF. CDR3 bases: TGCGCCAGCAGCCAATTAACAGGAGGACCTAACTATGGCTACACCTTC.

The chain combines TRBV12-3 or TRBV12-4 with TRBJ1-6; D unclear. This CDR3 is 13 amino acids long. Deletions cut 0 bases from V and 7 bases from J, with 4 bases between. CDR3 region: CASSLAWNSPLHF. For the CDR3, the DNA is TGTGCCAGCAGTTTAGCGTGGAATTCACCCCTCCACTTT.

The V call is TRBV2, the J call TRBJ1-1, with TRBD1 as a possible D gene (5 bases). The V and J ends lost 10 bases and 3 bases respectively, with 12 bases between them. This CDR3 contains 12 residues. The V gene's germline CDR1 is SNHLY and CDR2 FYNNEI. CDR3 sequence: CAMREGYTEAFF. The DNA of the CDR3 is TGTGCCATGCGGGAGGGGTACACTGAAGCTTTCTTT.

This clonotype was observed many times. V usage is TRBV14 and J usage is TRBJ2-7, with D unresolved. The CDR3 runs to 13 residues. V was clipped by 1 base and J by 3 bases, with 7 bases between them. Germline V gene data show CDR1 as SGHDN and CDR2 as FVKESK. In DNA form, the CDR3 reads TGTGCCAGCAGCCAAGGTCTAGTCTACGAGCAGTACTTC. It translates to CASSQGLVYEQYF.

The chain employs TRBV19 and TRBJ2-7, with D perhaps matching TRBD1 or TRBD2 (5 bases each). Trimming stripped 1 base from V and 6 bases from J, with 10 bases between. The CDR3 length is 13 residues. The V gene's germline CDR1 is LNHDA and CDR2 SQIVND (reference sequence). CDR3 sequence: CASSIAGGPEQYF. In nucleotides, the CDR3 is TGTGCCAGTAGTATAGCTGGGGGACCCGAGCAGTACTTC.

This chain uses TRBV6-5 with TRBJ1-5; a possible D gene is TRBD1 (5 bases). Germline V lookup: CDR1 MNHEY, CDR2 SVGAGI. This CDR3 spans 13 amino acids. The ends were cut back, 3 bases at V and 12 bases at J, with 15 bases in the middle. The CDR3 is CASSYDQGRVQHF. The DNA for the CDR3 is TGTGCCAGCAGTTATGATCAGGGTAGAGTCCAGCATTTT.

The genes are TRBV3-1 and TRBJ2-1; D gene unclear. Trimming took off 3 bases at V and 12 bases at J, with 12 bases between the two ends. Germline V gene data show CDR1 as LGHDT and CDR2 as YNNKEL (reference sequence). The length of the CDR3 is 12 residues. The CDR3: CASSQSPRAQFF. The CDR3 bases are TGTGCCAGCAGCCAGTCGCCCAGAGCGCAGTTCTTC.

The rearrangement uses TRBV11-2 and TRBJ1-2; 7 bases fit TRBD1. After removal of 5 bases from V and 7 bases from J, the junction contained 7 bases not matched to a gene. CDR1 is SGHAT, CDR2 FQNNGV, per germline. The CDR3 totals 13 residues. The CDR3 DNA sequence: TGTGCCAGCAGCCCCCTCAGGGGGGTTGGCTACACCTTC. Residues: CASSPLRGVGYTF.

The chain joins TRBV6-2 or TRBV6-3 to TRBJ2-3, with D possibly being TRBD2 (6 bases). V gave up 4 bases and J gave up 2 bases, with 10 bases separating them. This CDR3 is 14 amino acids long. Germline CDR1 MNHEY, CDR2 SVGEGT. The CDR3 bases are TGTGCCAGCAGTTCGGCGGGGATCACAGATACGCAGTATTTT. This sequence encodes CASSSAGITDTQYF.

This clonotype showed up just a few times. This chain joins TRBV15 and TRBJ2-5; TRBD2 agrees at 10 bases. Germline trimming cut 5 bases from V and 3 bases from J; bases unmatched to any gene: 3. Germline V gene lookup returns CDR1 LNHNV and CDR2 YYDKDF (reference sequence). This CDR3 is built from 14 residues. The chain's CDR3 is CATSEGTSEETQYF. CDR3 DNA: TGTGCCACCAGCGAGGGGACTAGCGAAGAGACCCAGTACTTC. The full variable domain, in which reference TRBV15 and TRBJ2-5 provide the parts outside the CDR3, is DAMVIQNPRYQVTQFGKPVTLSCSQTLNHNVMYWYQQKSSQAPKLLFHYYDKDFNNEADTPDNFQSRRPNTSFCFLDIRSPGLGDTAMYLCATSEGTSEETQYFGPGTRLLVL.

The chain carries TRBV18 and TRBJ2-5; 9 nucleotides line up with TRBD1. The CDR3 runs 17 residues. Germline CDR1 is KGHSH and CDR2 is LQKENI. The trim removed 4 bases at V and 2 bases at J, leaving 11 bases unmatched. CDR3 protein: CASSRKWTGVGQETQYF. CDR3 DNA: TGTGCCAGCTCACGGAAGTGGACAGGGGTCGGGCAAGAGACCCAGTACTTC.

The chain uses TRBV9 and TRBJ2-5; D not resolved. This CDR3 comprises 14 residues. Trimming took off 4 bases at V and 1 base at J, with 11 bases between the two ends. Germline CDR1 reads SGDLS; CDR2 reads YYNGEE. CDR3 DNA sequence: TGTGCCAGCAGCCCGGGCCGGCCCCAAGAGACCCAGTACTTC. Translating it yields CASSPGRPQETQYF.

This chain uses TRBV7-8 with TRBJ2-7; D not resolved. Germline V gives CDR1 SGHVS, CDR2 FQNEAQ. Trimming cost V 0 bases and J 7 bases, with 25 bases left between them. CDR3 length: 18 residues. In DNA, the CDR3 is TGTGCCAGCAGCTTAGCGAAAAGAACCGAGCGCGGTGGAGTGGAGCAGTACTTC. Encoded protein: CASSLAKRTERGGVEQYF.

The V call is TRBV7-3, the J call TRBJ2-1, with 8 bases aligning to TRBD2. The CDR3 contains 15 residues. Germline CDR1 is SGHTA and CDR2 is FQGTGA. The J segment lost 3 bases and the V segment lost 5 bases, leaving 6 bases of the junction unmatched. CDR3: CASSLHAGGYNEQFF. The CDR3 bases are TGTGCCAGCAGCCTCCATGCGGGGGGCTACAATGAGCAGTTCTTC.

The chain recombines TRBV7-8 with TRBJ1-2, with TRBD1 matching over 8 bases. Germline assignment: CDR1 SGHVS and CDR2 FQNEAQ. The CDR3 is 14 amino acids. J lost 3 bases, V lost 5 bases, and 5 bases had no gene match. The CDR3 sequence is CASSARQGHYGYTF. The CDR3 DNA sequence: TGTGCCAGCAGCGCTCGACAGGGGCACTATGGCTACACCTTC.

This clonotype was counted only a few times. The genes are TRBV6-1 and TRBJ2-1; 9 nucleotides match TRBD2. There are 15 residues in the CDR3. Germline V gene data show CDR1 as MNHNS and CDR2 as SASEGT. The junction had 7 bases not matched to a gene; V was cut back by 4 bases and J by 6 bases. The CDR3 bases are TGTGCCAGCAGTGCCGGGACTAGCCCCTCCAATGAGCAGTTCTTC. Residues: CASSAGTSPSNEQFF.

This clonotype was seen repeatedly, ten times or more. The genes are TRBV20-1 and TRBJ1-2, with D maybe TRBD1 (5 bases). The length of the CDR3 is 12 residues. Germline CDR1 is DFQATT and CDR2 is SNEGSKA (reference sequence). Trimming pared 3 bases from V and 4 bases from J, leaving 9 bases between. CDR3 coding DNA: TGCAGTGCTAGTCGTGGGACCTATGGCTACACCTTC. Its translation is CSASRGTYGYTF.

This clonotype was seen more than once but under ten times. The V and J genes are TRBV12-3 or TRBV12-4 and TRBJ1-2, with TRBD1 as a possible D gene (5 bases). The V and J ends lost 3 bases and 12 bases respectively, with 17 bases between them. CDR3 size: 13 residues. Written as DNA, the CDR3 is TGTGCCAGCAGTTTCCGGGACGTGGATTTCCACACCTTC. It is translated as CASSFRDVDFHTF.